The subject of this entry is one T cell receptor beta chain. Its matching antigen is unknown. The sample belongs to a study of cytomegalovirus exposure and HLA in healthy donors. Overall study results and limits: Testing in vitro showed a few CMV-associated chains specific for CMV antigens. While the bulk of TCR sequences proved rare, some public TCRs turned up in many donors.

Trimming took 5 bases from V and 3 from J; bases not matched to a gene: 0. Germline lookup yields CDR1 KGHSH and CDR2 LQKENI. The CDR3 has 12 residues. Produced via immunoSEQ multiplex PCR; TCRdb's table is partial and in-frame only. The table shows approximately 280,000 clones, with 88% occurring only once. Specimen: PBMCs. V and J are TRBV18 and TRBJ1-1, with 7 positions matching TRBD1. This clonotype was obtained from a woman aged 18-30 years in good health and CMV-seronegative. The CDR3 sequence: CASSTGDTEAFF. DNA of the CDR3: TGTGCCAGCTCAACAGGGGACACTGAAGCTTTCTTT.